Following are 9 T cell receptor beta chains from one sample sequenced in a study of blood T cell repertoires in COVID-19. Clones were sequenced by immunoSEQ multiplex PCR, and TCRdb holds only the in-frame ones, with some missing. Of approximately 300,000 clones listed, 80% to 90% are singletons. Material: peripheral blood. These receptors originate from a woman aged 45-65 years with acute or convalescent COVID-19.

This clone was observed a single time. V gene TRBV10-3 combines with J gene TRBJ1-2; 7 bases are a match to TRBD1. Germline V gives CDR1 ENHRY, CDR2 SYGVKD. The CDR3 runs to 14 residues. V dropped 5 bases and J dropped 2; count of bases not matched to a gene: 5. The DNA for the CDR3 is TGTGCCATCAGTCGGGACAGCGTAAACTATGGCTACACCTTC. Translation gives CAISRDSVNYGYTF.

The chain couples TRBV7-2 to TRBJ2-5, with D maybe TRBD2 (6 bases). Per the germline V gene, CDR1 is SGHTA and CDR2 is FQGNSA. The CDR3 spans 13 residues. V was clipped by 5 bases and J by 1 base, with 8 bases between them. As DNA, the CDR3 is TGTGCCAGCAGCGTGGGACTCCAAGAGACCCAGTACTTC. It specifies CASSVGLQETQYF.

This chain links TRBV12-3 or TRBV12-4 with TRBJ1-4; D possibly corresponds to TRBD1 (6 bases). CDR3 size: 13 residues. The V and J ends lost 6 bases and 10 bases respectively, with 15 bases between them. The CDR3 nucleotides read TGTGCCAGCAGGCCAGGACAGTATGCAAAACTGTTTTTT. It codes for CASRPGQYAKLFF.

The chain employs TRBV6-2 or TRBV6-3 and TRBJ2-5, with a possible D match to TRBD2 (6 bases). Germline V CDR1 and CDR2: MNHEY, SVGEGT. V dropped 0 bases and J dropped 2 bases, with 16 bases sitting between them. The CDR3 covers 17 residues. The CDR3 spells CASSYSSRGSGQETQYF. The CDR3 coding sequence is TGTGCCAGCAGTTACTCGAGTCGCGGTAGCGGTCAAGAGACCCAGTACTTC.

The V call is TRBV7-3, the J call TRBJ2-5, with D tentatively TRBD1 (8 bases). With 5 bases removed from V and 4 bases from J, the gap between germline ends came to 14 bases. The CDR3 totals 14 residues. Germline assignment: CDR1 SGHTA and CDR2 FQGTGA. CDR3 in amino acids: CASSMTGEGETQYF. CDR3 nucleotide sequence: TGTGCCAGCAGCATGACAGGGGAGGGAGAGACCCAGTACTTC.

The genes are TRBV7-3 and TRBJ2-1; maybe TRBD2 (5 bases). The CDR3 runs 16 residues. CDR1 SGHTA and CDR2 FQGTGA come from the germline V gene. The V gene lost 4 bases and the J gene lost 0 bases, with 13 bases spanning the gap. CDR3 DNA sequence: TGTGCCAGCAGCTCCACGGGCAGCGGCTCCTACAATGAGCAGTTCTTC. Amino acid sequence: CASSSTGSGSYNEQFF. The variable domain in full, completed from reference TRBV7-3 and TRBJ2-1, reads GAGVSQTPSNKVTEKGKYVELRCDPISGHTALYWYRQSLGQGPEFLIYFQGTGAADDSGLPNDRFFAVRPEGSVSTLKIQRTERGDSAVYLCASSSTGSGSYNEQFFGPGTRLTVL.

The sample holds a few counts of this clone. The rearrangement uses TRBV16 and TRBJ2-5, with 13 bases fitting TRBD2. V shed 4 bases and J 0 bases; nucleotides not matched to a gene: 2. The CDR3 loop spans 16 amino acids. CDR1 KGHSY and CDR2 FQNENV come from the germline V gene. The CDR3 DNA is TGTGCCAGCAGCCGGGGACTAGCGGGGAACCAAGAGACCCAGTACTTC. Its protein product is CASSRGLAGNQETQYF.

This clone appeared a few times. The gene calls are TRBV2 and TRBJ1-3, with D perhaps matching TRBD1 (5 bases). The CDR3 loop spans 15 amino acids. Germline values: CDR1 SNHLY, CDR2 FYNNEI. Deletions cut 9 bases from V and 0 bases from J, with 15 bases between. The CDR3 bases are TGTGCCAGTAACTCGGCAGGGTCCTCTGGAAACACCATATATTTT. This encodes CASNSAGSSGNTIYF.

The gene calls are TRBV7-2 and TRBJ2-5; D is ambiguous. Germline V gene sequence: CDR1 SGHTA, CDR2 FQGNSA. V lost 1 base and J 6 bases, leaving 9 bases between the germline ends. The CDR3 is 13 residues long. DNA for the CDR3: TGTGCCAGCAGCTTAGATTTTGCGAAGACCCAGTACTTC. Its protein product is CASSLDFAKTQYF.